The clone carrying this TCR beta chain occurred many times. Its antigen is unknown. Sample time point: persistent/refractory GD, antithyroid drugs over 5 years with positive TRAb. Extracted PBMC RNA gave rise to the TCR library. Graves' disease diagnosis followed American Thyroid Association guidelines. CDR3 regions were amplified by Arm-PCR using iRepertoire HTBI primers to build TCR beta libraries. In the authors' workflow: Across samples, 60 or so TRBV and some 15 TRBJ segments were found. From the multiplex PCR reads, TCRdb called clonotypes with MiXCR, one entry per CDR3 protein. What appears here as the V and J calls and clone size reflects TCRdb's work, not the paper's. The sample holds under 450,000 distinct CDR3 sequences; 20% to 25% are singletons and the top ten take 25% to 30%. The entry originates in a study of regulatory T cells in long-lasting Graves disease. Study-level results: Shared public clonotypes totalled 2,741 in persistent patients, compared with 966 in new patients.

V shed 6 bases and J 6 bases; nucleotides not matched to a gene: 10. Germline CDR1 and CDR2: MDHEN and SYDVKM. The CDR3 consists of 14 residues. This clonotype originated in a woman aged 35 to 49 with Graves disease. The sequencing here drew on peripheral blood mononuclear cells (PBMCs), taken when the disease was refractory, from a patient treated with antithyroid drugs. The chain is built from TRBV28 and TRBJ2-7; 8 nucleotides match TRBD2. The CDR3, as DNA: TGTGCCAGCAGAGTGCAAAGCGGGAGAAGCGAGCAGTACTTC. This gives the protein CASRVQSGRSEQYF.